These T cell receptor beta chains were read from a single sample in a study of T cells after somatic rescue of genetic block. This table comes from immunoSEQ multiplex PCR, and its TCRdb copy is limited to in-frame clones, with some not included. Of approximately 9,800 clones in the sample, 70% to 75% were seen once. Material: peripheral blood mononuclear cells (PBMCs). These receptors were collected from a boy younger than 18. CDR3s include the opening cysteine and the closing phenylalanine or tryptophan. A D gene is named only where the DNA matches it firmly. Clone size, where shown, is once, few, many, or a class for clones that have expanded.

v_call: TRBV7-9; j_call: TRBJ2-5; clone_size: few; d_call: TRBD1; cdr3_aa: CASSLVGQVVQTQYF; cdr3_nt: TGTGCCAGCAGCTTAGTGGGACAGGTAGTACAGACCCAGTACTTC
v_call: TRBV4-1; j_call: TRBJ2-3; clone_size: few; d_call: -; cdr3_aa: CASSQETGTDTQYF; cdr3_nt: TGCGCCAGCAGCCAAGAAACCGGGACAGATACGCAGTATTTT
v_call: TRBV11-2; j_call: TRBJ2-1; clone_size: -; d_call: TRBD2; cdr3_aa: CASSLQAGIVSYNEQFF; cdr3_nt: TGTGCCAGCAGCTTGCAAGCGGGGATCGTCTCCTACAATGAGCAGTTCTTC
v_call: TRBV5-1; j_call: TRBJ2-3; clone_size: -; d_call: TRBD1; cdr3_aa: CASTLMAGDRGTQYF; cdr3_nt: TGCGCCAGCACCTTGATGGCGGGAGACAGGGGGACGCAGTATTTT
v_call: TRBV14; j_call: TRBJ2-5; clone_size: -; d_call: TRBD2; cdr3_aa: CASSPSGGSGQYF; cdr3_nt: TGTGCCAGCAGCCCTTCTGGCGGGAGCGGGCAGTACTTC
v_call: TRBV4-1; j_call: TRBJ1-4; clone_size: once; d_call: -; cdr3_aa: CASSQDGGTAMKKLFF; cdr3_nt: TGCGCCAGCAGCCAAGATGGGGGGACCGCGATGAAAAAACTGTTTTTT
v_call: TRBV7-8; j_call: TRBJ1-4; clone_size: -; d_call: -; cdr3_aa: CASSPGGTNEKLFF; cdr3_nt: TGTGCCAGCAGCCCGGGTGGAACTAATGAAAAACTGTTTTTT
v_call: TRBV28; j_call: TRBJ2-7; clone_size: -; d_call: TRBD1; cdr3_aa: CASTLKGAGVLYEQYF; cdr3_nt: TGTGCCAGCACCCTAAAGGGGGCAGGGGTACTCTACGAGCAGTACTTC
v_call: TRBV10-3; j_call: TRBJ1-2; clone_size: -; d_call: -; cdr3_aa: CAISESGVDYGYTF; cdr3_nt: TGTGCCATCAGTGAGTCGGGGGTGGACTATGGCTACACCTTC
v_call: TRBV7-9; j_call: TRBJ2-5; clone_size: -; d_call: -; cdr3_aa: CASSRGTVQGTQYF; cdr3_nt: TGTGCCAGCAGCCGGGGGACGGTCCAAGGGACCCAGTACTTC
v_call: TRBV10-3; j_call: TRBJ2-3; clone_size: -; d_call: TRBD1; cdr3_aa: CAIWTGKTDTQYF; cdr3_nt: TGTGCCATCTGGACAGGGAAAACAGATACGCAGTATTTT
v_call: TRBV28; j_call: TRBJ2-5; clone_size: -; d_call: -; cdr3_aa: CASSWNRRQETQYF; cdr3_nt: TGTGCCAGCAGTTGGAATAGACGGCAAGAGACCCAGTACTTC
v_call: TRBV29-1; j_call: TRBJ2-7; clone_size: -; d_call: TRBD1; cdr3_aa: CSVTGQVYEQYF; cdr3_nt: TGCAGCGTAACCGGACAGGTCTACGAGCAGTACTTC
v_call: TRBV6-5; j_call: TRBJ1-1; clone_size: -; d_call: -; cdr3_aa: CASSYALMDTEAFF; cdr3_nt: TGTGCCAGCAGTTACGCACTCATGGACACTGAAGCTTTCTTT
v_call: TRBV5-1; j_call: TRBJ1-6; clone_size: -; d_call: -; cdr3_aa: CASSSHRGGENSPLHF; cdr3_nt: TGCGCCAGCAGCTCCCACCGAGGGGGTGAGAATTCACCCCTCCACTTT
v_call: TRBV19; j_call: TRBJ2-1; clone_size: -; d_call: -; cdr3_aa: CASTYGQGPSSSYNEQFF; cdr3_nt: TGTGCCAGTACCTACGGCCAGGGGCCCTCTAGCTCCTACAATGAGCAGTTCTTC
v_call: TRBV19; j_call: TRBJ2-4; clone_size: few; d_call: TRBD1; cdr3_aa: CASSRPGQGTAKNIQYF; cdr3_nt: TGTGCCAGTAGTAGGCCGGGACAGGGAACGGCCAAAAACATTCAGTACTTC
v_call: TRBV11-3; j_call: TRBJ2-1; clone_size: few; d_call: -; cdr3_aa: CASSLEGGPYNEQFF; cdr3_nt: TGTGCCAGCAGCTTAGAGGGGGGGCCCTACAATGAGCAGTTCTTC
v_call: TRBV5-1; j_call: TRBJ2-3; clone_size: few; d_call: -; cdr3_aa: CASSPRSGDTQYF; cdr3_nt: TGCGCCAGCAGCCCCAGATCAGGGGATACGCAGTATTTT
v_call: TRBV5-4; j_call: TRBJ2-1; clone_size: -; d_call: TRBD2; cdr3_aa: CASSLRLAGGPYNEQFF; cdr3_nt: TGTGCCAGCAGCTTAAGACTAGCGGGAGGCCCCTACAATGAGCAGTTCTTC
v_call: TRBV1; j_call: TRBJ1-2; clone_size: -; d_call: -; cdr3_aa: CTSRHVCVRKTYGYTF; cdr3_nt: TGCACCAGCAGGCATGTATGTGTGCGAAAGACCTATGGCTACACCTTC
v_call: TRBV18; j_call: TRBJ1-1; clone_size: few; d_call: TRBD1; cdr3_aa: CASSPTGGQAFF; cdr3_nt: TGTGCCAGCTCACCGACAGGGGGGCAAGCTTTCTTT
v_call: TRBV7-9; j_call: TRBJ2-3; clone_size: -; d_call: TRBD2; cdr3_aa: CASSLPTSGGTDTQYF; cdr3_nt: TGTGCCAGCAGCTTACCGACTAGCGGGGGCACAGATACGCAGTATTTT
v_call: TRBV28; j_call: TRBJ2-3; clone_size: -; d_call: TRBD2; cdr3_aa: CASSGLAGALVDTQYF; cdr3_nt: TGTGCCAGCAGTGGACTAGCGGGGGCCTTAGTGGATACGCAGTATTTT
v_call: TRBV5-1; j_call: TRBJ1-1; clone_size: -; d_call: -; cdr3_aa: CASSLGWVMNTEAFF; cdr3_nt: TGCGCCAGCAGCTTGGGGTGGGTCATGAACACTGAAGCTTTCTTT